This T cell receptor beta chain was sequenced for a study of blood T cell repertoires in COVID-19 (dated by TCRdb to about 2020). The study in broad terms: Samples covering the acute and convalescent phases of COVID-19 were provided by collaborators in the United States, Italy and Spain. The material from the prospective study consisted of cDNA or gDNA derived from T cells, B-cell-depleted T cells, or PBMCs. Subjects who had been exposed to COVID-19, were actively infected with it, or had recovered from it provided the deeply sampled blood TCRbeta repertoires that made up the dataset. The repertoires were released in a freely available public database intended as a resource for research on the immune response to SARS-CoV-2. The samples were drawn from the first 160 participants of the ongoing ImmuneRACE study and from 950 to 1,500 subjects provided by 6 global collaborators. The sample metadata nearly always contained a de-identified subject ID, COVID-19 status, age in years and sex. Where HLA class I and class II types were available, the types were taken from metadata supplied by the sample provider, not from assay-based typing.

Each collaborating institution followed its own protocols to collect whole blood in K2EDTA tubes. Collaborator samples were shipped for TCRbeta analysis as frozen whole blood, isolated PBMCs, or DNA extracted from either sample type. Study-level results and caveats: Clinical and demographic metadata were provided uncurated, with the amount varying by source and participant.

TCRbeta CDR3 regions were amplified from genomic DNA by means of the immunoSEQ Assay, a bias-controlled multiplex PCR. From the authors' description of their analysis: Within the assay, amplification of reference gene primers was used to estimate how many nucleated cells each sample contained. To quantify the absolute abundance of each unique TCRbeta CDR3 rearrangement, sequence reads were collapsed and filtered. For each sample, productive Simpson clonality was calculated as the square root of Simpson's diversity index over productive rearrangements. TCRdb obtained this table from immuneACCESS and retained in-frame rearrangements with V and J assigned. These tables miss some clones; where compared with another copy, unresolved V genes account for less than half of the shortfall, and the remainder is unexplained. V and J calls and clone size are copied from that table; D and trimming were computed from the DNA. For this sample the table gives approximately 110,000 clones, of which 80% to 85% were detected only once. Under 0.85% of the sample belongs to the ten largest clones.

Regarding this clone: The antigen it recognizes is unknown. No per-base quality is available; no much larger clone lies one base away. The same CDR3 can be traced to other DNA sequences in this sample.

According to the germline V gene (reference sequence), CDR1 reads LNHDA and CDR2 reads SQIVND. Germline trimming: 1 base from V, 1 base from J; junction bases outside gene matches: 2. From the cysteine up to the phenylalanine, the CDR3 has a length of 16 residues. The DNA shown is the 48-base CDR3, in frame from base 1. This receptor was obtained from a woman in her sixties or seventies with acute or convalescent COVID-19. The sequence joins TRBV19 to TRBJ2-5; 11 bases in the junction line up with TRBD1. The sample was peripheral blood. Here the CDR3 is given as CASSIGGTGGQETQYF. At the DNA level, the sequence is TGTGCCAGTAGTATAGGTGGGACAGGGGGCCAAGAGACCCAGTACTTC.